This TCR beta chain comes out of a study of blood T cell repertoires in COVID-19. In this sample, this clone turned up once. Using immunoSEQ multiplex PCR, the repertoire was profiled, and TCRdb retains in-frame clones only, with some absent. There are approximately 150,000 clones in the sample; around nine tenths occur only once, and under 6% lies in the top ten. The TCR comes from a human donor in a cohort sampled during active COVID-19. The specimen was peripheral blood.

Written as DNA, the CDR3 is TGTGCCAGCACTCCGTCCCGGGGGGCGGGAGGGTACCAAGAGACCCAGTACTTC. Protein sequence: CASTPSRGAGGYQETQYF. The chain links TRBV28 to TRBJ2-5; TRBD2 aligns across 9 bases. The CDR3 extends over 18 amino acids. Trimming took 7 bases from V and 0 from J; bases not matched to a gene: 15. CDR1 is MDHEN and CDR2 is SYDVKM in the germline V gene.